Presented here are 5 T cell receptor beta chains from one specimen sequenced in a study of post-analysis software for immune sequencing data. Overall study results and limits: Roughly 5 TRBV segments, TRBV5-6, TRBV5-1 and TRBV20-1 among them, were found more frequent in patients than controls.

Unique-molecular-identifier-tagged TCR beta cDNA libraries were used. TCRdb itself ran the PCR reads through MiXCR, one entry per CDR3 protein. The data show some 700,000 distinct CDR3 sequences, approximately 59% seen once. For these TCRs, the target antigens are not known. Sequences were obtained from blood. The receptors derive from a girl aged 2 to 10 with multiple sclerosis.

Regarding this clonotype: This may be a read error: a much more frequent sequence differs by one nucleotide. This chain connects TRBV7-9 to TRBJ2-5, with no clear D. This CDR3 contains 14 residues. The germline CDR1 and CDR2 sequences are SEHNR and FQNEAQ (reference sequence). V dropped 1 base and J dropped 2 bases, with 8 bases sitting between them. In nucleotides, the CDR3 is TGTGCCAGCAGCTTAGGCTCCATACAAGAGACCCAGTACTTC. This codes for CASSLGSIQETQYF. Using reference TRBV7-9 and TRBJ2-5 for the parts outside the CDR3, the full variable domain is DTGVSQNPRHKITKRGQNVTFRCDPISEHNRLYWYRQTLGQGPEFLTYFQNEAQLEKSRLLSDRFSAERPKGSFSTLEIQRTEQGDSAMYLCASSLGSIQETQYFGPGTRLLVL.

V usage is TRBV5-1 and J usage is TRBJ2-2; D gene uncertain. V was trimmed by 4 bases and J by 3 bases, leaving 7 bases between them. In germline, CDR1 is SGHRS, CDR2 YFSETQ. This CDR3 spans 13 amino acids. This chain's CDR3 is CASSQAYTGELFF. The DNA of the CDR3 is TGCGCCAGCAGCCAGGCTTACACCGGGGAGCTGTTTTTT.

This clonotype occurred a few times. This sequence joins TRBV6-5 and TRBJ2-1; 7 nucleotides align to TRBD2. Germline V lookup: CDR1 MNHEY, CDR2 SVGAGI. Losses at the gene ends were 0 bases for V and 5 bases for J; bases not matched to a gene: 7. The CDR3 contains 16 residues. For the CDR3, the DNA is TGTGCCAGCAGTTACTCAGGTAGCGGGCGAGACAATGAGCAGTTCTTC. It specifies CASSYSGSGRDNEQFF.

The chain carries TRBV20-1 and TRBJ2-3, with 10 bases aligning to TRBD2. CDR1 DFQATT and CDR2 SNEGSKA come from the germline V gene (reference sequence). Losses at the gene ends were 0 bases for V and 3 bases for J; bases not matched to a gene: 3. The CDR3 length is 15 residues. The CDR3 coding sequence is TGCAGTGCTAGAGAACCGGGACTAGCGACAGATACGCAGTATTTT. Its protein product is CSAREPGLATDTQYF.

This clonotype has only a few counts. The V gene is TRBV27, the J gene TRBJ2-7; D perhaps matches TRBD1 (5 bases). The DNA end favors TRBJ2-5, so the J call may be wrong. The CDR3 totals 12 residues. Looked up from germline, CDR1 is MNHEY and CDR2 is SMNVEV (reference sequence). Here the CDR3 DNA reads TGTGCCAGTAAAACAGGATTCGAGACCCAGTACTTC. Amino acid sequence: CASKTGFETQYF.